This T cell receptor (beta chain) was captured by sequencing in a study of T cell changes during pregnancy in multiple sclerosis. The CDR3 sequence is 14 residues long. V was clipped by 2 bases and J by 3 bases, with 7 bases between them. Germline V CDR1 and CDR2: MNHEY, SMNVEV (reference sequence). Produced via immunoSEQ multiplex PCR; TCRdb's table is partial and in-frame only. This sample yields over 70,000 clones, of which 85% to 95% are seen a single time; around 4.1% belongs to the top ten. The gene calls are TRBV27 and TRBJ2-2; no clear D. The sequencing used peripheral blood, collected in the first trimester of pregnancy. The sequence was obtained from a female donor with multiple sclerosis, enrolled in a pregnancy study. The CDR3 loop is CASSLGRYTGELFF. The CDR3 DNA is TGTGCCAGCAGTTTAGGCAGATACACCGGGGAGCTGTTTTTT.